A selection of T cell receptor beta chains follows, all from one sample in a study of T-cell memory formation after mild COVID-19. One entry per CDR3 protein results from TCRdb running MiXCR on the 5' RACE reads. The data hold about 200,000 distinct CDR3 sequences, with just over 9.5% observed a single time. Sequencing used PBMCs or a T cell subset sorted from them (not recorded which). The receptors were sampled from a man between 18 and 35 years old who had mild COVID-19 (a few samples of this study predate the infection). Cell type and time point are not known. Each CDR3 is given with its conserved first and last residue. D genes are given only for firm matches. Expanded clones are given a class, and other clones once, few, many or no size at all.

clone_size	j_call	d_call	v_call	cdr3_aa	cdr3_nt
-	TRBJ1-2	TRBD1	TRBV4-2	CASTSDRGKYGYTF	TGTGCCAGCACCTCAGACAGGGGAAAGTATGGCTACACCTTC
-	TRBJ1-2	-	TRBV20-1	CSARIRVGGNYGYTF	TGCAGTGCTAGAATCAGGGTCGGAGGCAACTATGGCTACACCTTC
-	TRBJ1-6	-	TRBV4-1	CASSQEESKRTPLHF	TGCGCCAGCAGCCAAGAGGAGTCGAAGCGTACACCCCTCCACTTT
-	TRBJ2-6	-	TRBV11-2	CASNPRRSGANVLTF	TGTGCCAGCAACCCCCGCCGCTCTGGGGCCAACGTCCTGACTTTC
many	TRBJ2-3	TRBD1	TRBV5-1	CASSPQGFDTQYF	TGCGCCAGCAGCCCACAGGGGTTCGATACGCAGTATTTT
-	TRBJ1-1	-	TRBV11-2	CASSLERTEAFF	TGTGCCAGCAGCTTAGAAAGGACTGAAGCTTTCTTT
-	TRBJ2-3	TRBD2	TRBV7-2	CASTSERGGRDTQYF	TGTGCCAGCACCTCTGAGCGGGGGGGCCGAGATACGCAGTATTTT
-	TRBJ1-2	-	TRBV7-2	CASSLSSRSIYGYTF	TGTGCCAGCAGCTTATCATCCAGGTCGATCTATGGCTACACCTTC
few	TRBJ2-3	-	TRBV9	CASTRVTVSDTQYF	TGTGCCAGCACGCGGGTGACAGTCTCGGATACGCAGTATTTT
few	TRBJ2-1	TRBD2	TRBV7-3	CASSPGTSGGAGNEQFF	TGTGCCAGCAGCCCCGGGACTAGCGGGGGGGCCGGGAATGAGCAGTTCTTC
-	TRBJ2-1	TRBD2	TRBV4-2	CASSQPGGDFLEQFF	TGTGCCAGCAGCCAACCCGGGGGGGACTTTTTGGAGCAGTTCTTC
many	TRBJ1-1	-	TRBV11-2	CASSSWGTQNTEAFF	TGTGCCAGCAGCTCGTGGGGGACGCAGAACACTGAAGCTTTCTTT
-	TRBJ2-3	-	TRBV3-1	CASSQGETRTQYF	TGTGCCAGCAGCCAAGGAGAGACTCGTACGCAGTATTTT
few	TRBJ2-3	-	TRBV10-2	CASSESRAVVGTQYF	TGCGCCAGCAGTGAGTCGCGAGCAGTCGTTGGTACGCAGTATTTT
many	TRBJ2-3	-	TRBV29-1	CSVAPWTDTDTQYF	TGCAGCGTAGCGCCCTGGACGGACACAGATACGCAGTATTTT
-	TRBJ2-1	-	TRBV6-2/TRBV6-3	CASSPYFDHYNEQFF	TGTGCCAGCAGCCCCTATTTCGACCACTACAATGAGCAGTTCTTC
few	TRBJ1-1	TRBD1	TRBV4-3	CASSHAGGTEAFF	TGCGCCAGCAGCCACGCAGGGGGCACTGAAGCTTTCTTT
few	TRBJ1-5	-	TRBV7-9	CASSSLTAGNQPQHF	TGTGCCAGCAGCTCACTGACAGCAGGGAATCAGCCCCAGCATTTT
few	TRBJ1-1	-	TRBV5-1	CASARSLNTEAFF	TGCGCCAGCGCTAGAAGCCTGAACACTGAAGCTTTCTTT
few	TRBJ1-1	-	TRBV10-3	CAISGTNAEAFF	TGTGCCATCAGTGGGACAAATGCTGAAGCTTTCTTT
few	TRBJ1-1	-	TRBV6-5	CASSPLPGPMNTEAFF	TGTGCCAGCAGCCCCCTCCCGGGGCCCATGAACACTGAAGCTTTCTTT
many	TRBJ2-3	-	TRBV12-3/TRBV12-4	CASSLLRRDTQYF	TGTGCCAGCAGTCTATTGAGAAGAGATACGCAGTATTTT
-	TRBJ2-2	-	TRBV5-1	CASSLLASAGTGELFF	TGCGCCAGCAGCTTGCTTGCTAGCGCAGGCACCGGGGAGCTGTTTTTT
-	TRBJ1-1	-	TRBV5-1	CASSLARGQWYTEAFF	TGCGCCAGCAGCTTGGCCCGTGGGCAGTGGTATACTGAAGCTTTCTTT
many	TRBJ1-1	TRBD1	TRBV4-2	CASSQGQGNAEAFF	TGTGCCAGCAGCCAAGGACAGGGAAACGCTGAAGCTTTCTTT
few	TRBJ1-5	-	TRBV7-8	CASSPGRISNQPQHF	TGTGCCAGCAGTCCGGGACGGATTAGCAATCAGCCCCAGCATTTT
-	TRBJ1-6	-	TRBV7-2	CASSLGTSTNSPLHF	TGTGCCAGCAGCTTAGGGACCTCGACCAATTCACCCCTCCACTTT
few	TRBJ2-5	-	TRBV11-2	CASSFELDTLSETQYF	TGTGCCAGCAGCTTCGAACTAGATACCCTTTCGGAGACCCAGTACTTC
-	TRBJ1-4	TRBD1	TRBV12-3/TRBV12-4	CASSDRVKEKLFF	TGTGCCAGCAGTGACAGGGTAAAGGAAAAACTGTTTTTT
-	TRBJ2-7	-	TRBV20-1	CSASTSSDEQYF	TGCAGTGCTAGTACGAGTAGCGACGAGCAGTACTTC
-	TRBJ2-3	-	TRBV4-3	CASSHIPRDTQYF	TGCGCCAGCAGCCATATCCCACGAGATACGCAGTATTTT
few	TRBJ2-2	TRBD1	TRBV5-4	CASSLGGQGDTGELFF	TGTGCCAGCAGCTTGGGGGGACAGGGGGACACCGGGGAGCTGTTTTTT
few	TRBJ1-2	-	TRBV30	CAWSVRTADDYTF	TGTGCCTGGAGTGTACGGACCGCAGACGACTACACCTTC
few	TRBJ2-7	-	TRBV18	CASSRDRLGAYEQYF	TGTGCCAGCTCCCGCGATCGGCTGGGTGCCTACGAGCAGTACTTC
few	TRBJ1-2	-	TRBV9	CASSVDPGFYGYTF	TGTGCCAGCAGCGTAGACCCAGGGTTTTATGGCTACACCTTC
few	TRBJ1-1	-	TRBV4-1	CASSQATATFF	TGCGCCAGCAGCCAAGCAACGGCGACTTTCTTT
few	TRBJ2-1	-	TRBV20-1	CSASRDRNEQFF	TGCAGTGCTTCCCGGGACCGCAATGAGCAGTTCTTC
many	TRBJ1-4	-	TRBV4-3	CASSTQPGDKLFF	TGCGCCAGCAGCACTCAACCGGGAGACAAACTGTTTTTT
-	TRBJ1-6	-	TRBV5-1	CASSIGASYSPLHF	TGCGCCAGCTCTATCGGGGCAAGTTATTCACCCCTCCACTTT
many	TRBJ2-3	-	TRBV4-2	CASSQPGLNTQYF	TGTGCCAGCAGCCAACCCGGACTTAATACGCAGTATTTT